This TCR beta chain was observed in a study of blood T cell repertoires in COVID-19. Study summary: There were acute and convalescent COVID-19 samples, and they came from the United States, Italy and Spain.

Clones were read by immunoSEQ multiplex PCR, and TCRdb kept only the in-frame ones, dropping some. The sample has about 67,000 clones; roughly 73% are singletons. The junction had 3 bases not matched to a gene; V was cut back by 8 bases and J by 4 bases. Germline V CDR1 and CDR2: SGHVS, FNYEAQ. The CDR3 loop spans 12 amino acids. This sequence originates from a woman aged 55 to 70 with acute or convalescent COVID-19. The rearrangement links TRBV7-6 to TRBJ1-2; TRBD1 matches 8 bases. The specimen sequenced was peripheral blood. CDR3 DNA: TGTGCCAGCGGTGACAGGGGCTATGGCTACACCTTC. It encodes CASGDRGYGYTF. Drawing the rest from reference TRBV7-6 and TRBJ1-2, the complete variable domain is GAGVSQSPRYKVTKRGQDVALRCDPISGHVSLYWYRQALGQGPEFLTYFNYEAQQDKSGLPNDRFSAERPEGSISTLTIQRTEQRDSAMYRCASGDRGYGYTFGSGTRLTVV.